Sequencing of this T cell receptor (beta chain) was carried out in a study of cytomegalovirus exposure and HLA in healthy donors. Germline-derived CDR1 and CDR2 are MDHEN and SYDVKM. The length of the CDR3 is 15 residues. V was clipped by 4 bases and J by 0 bases, with 13 bases between them. Sequencing used immunoSEQ multiplex PCR; TCRdb keeps in-frame clones, though not all of them. The data hold 57,000 or so clones, with over 90% observed a single time. Sequencing input: PBMCs. This receptor was identified in a young man in good health and CMV-seronegative. The V and J genes are TRBV28 and TRBJ2-7; a possible D gene is TRBD2 (5 bases). CDR3 residues: CASSSLGGPSYEQYF. Here the CDR3 DNA reads TGTGCCAGCAGTTCTCTTGGCGGGCCCTCCTACGAGCAGTACTTC. The full variable domain, rest sourced from reference TRBV28 and TRBJ2-7, is DVKVTQSSRYLVKRTGEKVFLECVQDMDHENMFWYRQDPGLGLRLIYFSYDVKMKEKGDIPEGYSVSREKKERFSLILESASTNQTSMYLCASSSLGGPSYEQYFGPGTRLTVT.